This passage covers 24 T cell receptor beta chains from one sample sequenced in a study of OX40 agonist ivuxolimab in advanced cancers. Sequenced by immunoSEQ multiplex PCR; TCRdb stores in-frame clones only, minus some. The sample carries 71,000 or so clones, approximately 86% recorded once. The sample was CD4+ or CD8+ T cells sorted from blood, taken in a trial of the OX40 agonist ivuxolimab. These receptors came from an adult with an advanced solid tumor such as melanoma, head and neck, liver or kidney cancer.

The gene calls are TRBV28 and TRBJ1-5, with D possibly TRBD1 on 6 matching bases. Trimming stripped 8 bases from V and 7 bases from J, with 18 bases between. Germline V CDR1 and CDR2: MDHEN, SYDVKM. The CDR3 extends over 14 amino acids. This CDR3 reads CASGRGGVEQPQHF. DNA of the CDR3: TGTGCCAGCGGACGAGGGGGGGTCGAGCAGCCCCAGCATTTT.

The chain uses TRBV15 and TRBJ1-3; 8 nucleotides align to TRBD1. Germline V gene sequence: CDR1 LNHNV, CDR2 YYDKDF (reference sequence). The CDR3 extends over 13 amino acids. After removal of 8 bases from V and 4 bases from J, the junction contained 4 bases not matched to a gene. The CDR3 nucleotides read TGTGCCACCTCGACAGGGGACGGAAACACCATATATTTT. Encoded protein: CATSTGDGNTIYF.

This chain links TRBV5-4 with TRBJ1-1, with D perhaps TRBD1 (5 bases). Trimming left V 9 bases short and J 0 bases short, with 12 bases between. There are 13 residues in the CDR3. Germline-derived CDR1 and CDR2 are SGHNT and YYREEE (reference sequence). The CDR3 DNA reads TGTGCCATGGTGACAGACATGAACACTGAAGCTTTCTTT. Translation gives CAMVTDMNTEAFF.

The chain recombines TRBV7-3 with TRBJ2-3, with no clear D. The V end lost 2 bases, the J end lost 4 bases, and 7 bases lay between the germline ends. This CDR3 is 13 amino acids long. From germline, CDR1 is SGHTA and CDR2 FQGTGA. The CDR3 reads CASSLSRADTQYF. As DNA, the CDR3 is TGTGCCAGCAGCTTATCAAGGGCAGATACGCAGTATTTT.

The genes are TRBV7-2 and TRBJ2-3; the D gene is possibly TRBD1 (5 bases). Germline assignment: CDR1 SGHTA and CDR2 FQGNSA. This CDR3 is 14 amino acids long. Trimming took 0 bases from V and 2 from J, leaving 6 bases between them. The DNA of the CDR3 is TGTGCCAGCAGCTTAGCCAGGGCCACAGATACGCAGTATTTT. Its protein is CASSLARATDTQYF.

J is TRBJ2-1 and V is TRBV5-1, with TRBD2 as a possible D gene (6 bases). The CDR3 loop spans 16 amino acids. Trimming left V 0 bases short and J 1 base short, with 11 bases between. Per germline, CDR1 SGHRS and CDR2 YFSETQ. The CDR3 DNA reads as TGCGCCAGCAGCTTGGTTGTTAGCGGTTCCTACAATGAGCAGTTCTTC. It translates to CASSLVVSGSYNEQFF.

The chain recombines TRBV6-6 with TRBJ2-7; 8 positions agree with TRBD1. V gave up 0 bases and J gave up 7 bases; unmatched junction bases: 5. The CDR3 loop spans 14 amino acids. In germline, CDR1 is MNHNY, CDR2 SVGAGI (reference sequence). CDR3 nucleotides: TGTGCCAGCAGTTACTCGGTACAGGGGGTAGAGCAGTACTTC. This translates into CASSYSVQGVEQYF.

The rearrangement links TRBV12-5 to TRBJ2-2, with a weak D call TRBD1 (6 bases). Trimming removed 5 bases at V and 1 base at J, with 14 bases between. From germline, CDR1 is LGHNT and CDR2 FRNRAP. CDR3 length: 16 residues. The CDR3 spells CASGPGTPENTGELFF. DNA of the CDR3: TGTGCTAGTGGTCCCGGGACACCCGAGAACACCGGGGAGCTGTTTTTT.

This rearrangement joins TRBV27 to TRBJ2-3, with 13 nucleotides matching TRBD2. Germline V gene data show CDR1 as MNHEY and CDR2 as SMNVEV (reference sequence). J gave up 4 bases and V 5 bases, and 9 bases lay outside the gene matches. This CDR3 comprises 17 residues. The CDR3 nucleotides read TGTGCCAGCAGTCCCGGACTAGCGGGAGTCGTGTCAGATACGCAGTATTTT. Encoded protein: CASSPGLAGVVSDTQYF.

This chain links TRBV5-1 with TRBJ1-1; perhaps TRBD1 as D (6 bases). Per germline, CDR1 SGHRS and CDR2 YFSETQ. The CDR3 contains 14 residues. Trimming cost V 3 bases and J 2 bases, with 11 bases left between them. DNA for the CDR3: TGCGCCAGCAGCTCCGGACAGACAAACACTGAAGCTTTCTTT. Amino acid sequence: CASSSGQTNTEAFF. The full variable domain, in which reference TRBV5-1 and TRBJ1-1 provide the parts outside the CDR3, is KAGVTQTPRYLIKTRGQQVTLSCSPISGHRSVSWYQQTPGQGLQFLFEYFSETQRNKGNFPGRFSGRQFSNSRSEMNVSTLELGDSALYLCASSSGQTNTEAFFGQGTRLTVV.

V and J are TRBV6-1 and TRBJ1-1; 9 positions match TRBD1. Germline CDR1 reads MNHNS; CDR2 reads SASEGT. V dropped 5 bases and J dropped 4; count of bases not matched to a gene: 2. The CDR3 totals 13 residues. The chain's CDR3 is CASSMTGGTEAFF. In nucleotides, the CDR3 is TGTGCCAGCAGTATGACAGGGGGCACTGAAGCTTTCTTT.

The V call is TRBV7-7, the J call TRBJ2-2, with 11 bases identical to TRBD2. J was trimmed by 5 bases and V by 1 base; bases with no gene match: 6. Looked up from germline, CDR1 is SSHAT and CDR2 is FNYEAQ (reference sequence). This CDR3 has 17 amino acids. This chain's CDR3 is CASSLGSGRADTGELFF. The CDR3 nucleotides read TGTGCCAGCAGCTTAGGTAGCGGGAGGGCCGATACCGGGGAGCTGTTTTTT.

The J gene is TRBJ2-1, the V gene TRBV11-2; 7 bases align to TRBD2. The J segment lost 3 bases and the V segment lost 1 base, leaving 3 bases of the junction unmatched. Germline-derived CDR1 and CDR2 are SGHAT and FQNNGV. The CDR3 sequence is 15 residues long. The CDR3 DNA follows: TGTGCCAGCAGCTTAGGGGGAGGGGACTACAATGAGCAGTTCTTC. It yields the protein CASSLGGGDYNEQFF.

The rearrangement links TRBV5-4 to TRBJ1-2; 7 bases fit TRBD1. This CDR3 contains 15 residues. The V segment lost 2 bases and the J segment 8 bases; nucleotides outside the gene matches: 12. Germline V lookup: CDR1 SGHNT, CDR2 YYREEE (reference sequence). The CDR3, as DNA: TGTGCCAGCAGCTTACCGGGACAGCGCTCTTGGGGCTACACCTTC. It encodes CASSLPGQRSWGYTF.

The chain links TRBV5-6 to TRBJ2-7; maybe TRBD2 (6 bases). Germline V gene sequence: CDR1 SGHDT, CDR2 YYEEEE. The CDR3 contains 16 residues. Trimming took 4 bases from V and 7 from J, leaving 24 bases between them. The CDR3: CASSKTALTPRGEQYF. Written as DNA, the CDR3 is TGTGCCAGCAGCAAGACAGCCCTCACCCCCCGGGGGGAGCAGTACTTC.

This clone was seen once. The V and J genes are TRBV11-3 and TRBJ2-5, with 9 bases lining up with TRBD2. Per the germline V gene, CDR1 is SGHNT and CDR2 is YENEEA. The ends lost 1 base at V and 4 bases at J; junction bases unmatched: 7. The CDR3 contains 16 residues. CDR3 bases: TGTGCCAGCAGCTTAGGTATTAGCGGGGGCGGAGAGACCCAGTACTTC. Translation gives CASSLGISGGGETQYF.

The rearrangement links TRBV7-8 to TRBJ2-5, with D possibly TRBD1 on 6 matching bases. This CDR3 is 18 amino acids long. Per the germline V gene, CDR1 is SGHVS and CDR2 is FQNEAQ. With 4 bases removed from V and 4 bases from J, the gap between germline ends came to 25 bases. The CDR3 DNA is TGTGCCAGCAGCTCTGAGATCTCCGGGACATGGAAGAGAGAGACCCAGTACTTC. This gives the protein CASSSEISGTWKRETQYF.

V usage is TRBV15 and J usage is TRBJ1-1; TRBD1 agrees at 7 bases. With V trimmed by 1 base and J by 1 base, 9 bases remained unmatched. Germline V gene sequence: CDR1 LNHNV, CDR2 YYDKDF (reference sequence). The length of the CDR3 is 17 residues. The CDR3: CATSRGQGEAGNTEAFF. The CDR3 DNA sequence: TGTGCCACCAGCAGAGGACAGGGAGAAGCGGGGAACACTGAAGCTTTCTTT.

The gene calls are TRBV6-5 and TRBJ1-2, with 9 bases lining up with TRBD1. J gave up 4 bases and V 6 bases, and 9 bases lay outside the gene matches. This CDR3 has 15 residues. From germline, CDR1 is MNHEY and CDR2 SVGAGI. The CDR3 sequence: CASREQGARTYGYTF. The CDR3 nucleotides are TGTGCCAGCAGGGAACAGGGGGCGAGGACCTATGGCTACACCTTC.

The rearrangement links TRBV30 to TRBJ1-3; a possible D gene is TRBD1 (5 bases). CDR1 and CDR2 from the germline V gene are GTSNPN and SVGIG (reference sequence). V dropped 3 bases and J dropped 1 base, with 10 bases sitting between them. The length of the CDR3 is 14 residues. CDR3 region: CAWRVAGSGNTIYF. CDR3 coding DNA: TGTGCCTGGAGGGTTGCAGGGTCTGGAAACACCATATATTTT.

This clone was seen only a few times. This sequence joins TRBV4-3 and TRBJ2-5; a weak D match, TRBD2 (5 bases). Germline CDR1 and CDR2: LGHNA and YSLEER. This CDR3 has 15 residues. The germline V and J ends were trimmed by 0 bases and 2 bases, with 10 bases remaining between them. The CDR3 spells CASSQDRGTQETQYF. The CDR3 DNA sequence: TGCGCCAGCAGCCAAGATCGGGGAACTCAAGAGACCCAGTACTTC.

The chain links TRBV6-6 to TRBJ1-5, with 8 bases identical to TRBD1. The germline V gene encodes CDR1 MNHNY and CDR2 SVGAGI (reference sequence). CDR3 length: 15 amino acids. Trimming took 6 bases from V and 5 from J; bases not matched to a gene: 9. DNA of the CDR3: TGTGCCAGCAGGTTGACAGGGGAAGGGTATCAGCCCCAGCATTTT. Translated: CASRLTGEGYQPQHF.

The chain joins TRBV28 to TRBJ2-1, with D maybe TRBD1 (5 bases). CDR3 length: 16 amino acids. The V end was cut by 1 base, the J end by 6 bases, with 16 bases between. CDR1 is MDHEN, CDR2 SYDVKM, per germline. The DNA for the CDR3 is TGTGCCAGCAGTTTATACAGCACGCAAAGGGGCAATGAGCAGTTCTTC. The encoded protein is CASSLYSTQRGNEQFF.

The rearrangement links TRBV30 to TRBJ1-1, with no clear D. The germline gives CDR1 GTSNPN, CDR2 SVGIG (reference sequence). The CDR3 is made up of 13 amino acids. The V gene lost 0 bases and the J gene lost 3 bases, with 8 bases spanning the gap. In DNA, the CDR3 is TGTGCCTGGAGTGTCGGGGTTCACACTGAAGCTTTCTTT. Its translation: CAWSVGVHTEAFF. The full variable domain, completed using reference TRBV30 and TRBJ1-1, is SQTIHQWPATLVQPVGSPLSLECTVEGTSNPNLYWYRQAAGRGLQLLFYSVGIGQISSEVPQNLSASRPQDRQFILSSKKLLLSDSGFYLCAWSVGVHTEAFFGQGTRLTVV.